This TCR beta chain was captured by sequencing in a study of blood T cells in healthy people across ages. General observations from the study: Long-lived donors had more naive CD4+ cells and higher diversity than aged donors. With donor CMV status unknown, expanded clonotype changes were possibly confounded.

Sample-barcoded 5' priming and a J-beta primer mix drove a second PCR of 7 to 11 cycles. In TCRdb, the 5' RACE reads were re-called with MiXCR into one record per CDR3 protein. This table has about 1.6 million distinct CDR3 sequences, approximately 32% appearing once. The germline V gene encodes CDR1 KGHDR and CDR2 SFDVKD. The CDR3 is made up of 15 amino acids. The V end was cut by 0 bases, the J end by 10 bases, with 15 bases between. In regard to this clonotype: Its antigen is currently unknown.

No fewer than 7 million PBMCs went into each sample. At least 5 micrograms of total RNA were extracted per sample. The rearrangement joins TRBV24-1 to TRBJ2-1; the D gene is possibly TRBD1 (6 bases). The TCR was taken from a woman younger than 45 in good health. The sample comprised blood. CDR3 residues: CATSDLRGGVEEQFF. The CDR3 nucleotides read TGTGCCACCAGTGATTTGAGAGGGGGAGTAGAGGAGCAGTTCTTC.